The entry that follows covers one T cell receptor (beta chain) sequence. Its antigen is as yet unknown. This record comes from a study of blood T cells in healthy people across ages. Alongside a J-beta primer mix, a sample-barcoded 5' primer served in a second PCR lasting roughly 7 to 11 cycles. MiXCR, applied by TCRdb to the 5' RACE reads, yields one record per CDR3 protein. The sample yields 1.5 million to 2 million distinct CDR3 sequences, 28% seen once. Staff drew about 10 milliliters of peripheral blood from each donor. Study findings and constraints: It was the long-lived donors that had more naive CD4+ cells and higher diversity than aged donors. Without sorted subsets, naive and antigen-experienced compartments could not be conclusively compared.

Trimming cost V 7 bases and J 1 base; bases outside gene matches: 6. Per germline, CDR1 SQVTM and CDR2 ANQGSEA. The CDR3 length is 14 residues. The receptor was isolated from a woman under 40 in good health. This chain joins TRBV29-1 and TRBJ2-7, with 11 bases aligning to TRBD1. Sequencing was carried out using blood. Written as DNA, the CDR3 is TGCAGCGGGGCCGGACAGGGGGCTTCCTACGAGCAGTACTTC. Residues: CSGAGQGASYEQYF.